One and the same sample provided the 18 T cell receptor beta chains below, sequenced in a study of immune cell composition in non-small cell lung cancer. TCRdb's table, derived via immunoSEQ multiplex PCR, lists solely in-frame clones and lacks some. The sample includes around 1,600 clones, approximately 80% of them seen just once. Sequenced input: lung tumor tissue. The receptors shown here come from a human donor with non-small cell lung cancer.

The chain employs TRBV4-1 and TRBJ2-2; D may be TRBD2 (5 bases). The ends were cut back, 0 bases at V and 5 bases at J, with 16 bases in the middle. This CDR3 has 17 residues. Germline V lookup: CDR1 MGHRA, CDR2 YSYEKL. Written as DNA, the CDR3 is TGCGCCAGCAGCCAAGATCGGGGAAGGTCGGGAACCGGGGAGCTGTTTTTT. It encodes CASSQDRGRSGTGELFF.

The chain combines TRBV7-2 with TRBJ2-7; D might be TRBD1 (6 bases). CDR3 length: 12 amino acids. V was trimmed by 5 bases and J by 9 bases, leaving 14 bases between them. Germline values: CDR1 SGHTA, CDR2 FQGNSA. The CDR3 loop reads CASSGGQRRQYF. CDR3 nucleotides: TGTGCCAGCAGCGGAGGACAGAGGAGGCAGTACTTC.

The count of this clone is one. The chain is built from TRBV9 and TRBJ2-7; TRBD1 matches at 8 bases. With V trimmed by 5 bases and J by 3 bases, 10 bases remained unmatched. The CDR3 is 15 amino acids. Germline assignment: CDR1 SGDLS and CDR2 YYNGEE. The CDR3 DNA is TGTGCCAGCAGTCTTCAGGACAGGGCCGACTACGAGCAGTACTTC. It translates to CASSLQDRADYEQYF.

The genes are TRBV19 and TRBJ1-4; no clear D gene. This CDR3 has 15 amino acids. The V and J ends lost 3 bases and 5 bases respectively, with 13 bases between them. CDR1 is LNHDA, CDR2 SQIVND, per germline (reference sequence). Here the CDR3 reads CASSIEAGINEKLFF. CDR3 bases: TGTGCCAGTAGTATTGAGGCGGGAATAAATGAAAAACTGTTTTTT. Full variable domain (rest looked up from reference TRBV19 and TRBJ1-4): DGGITQSPKYLFRKEGQNVTLSCEQNLNHDAMYWYRQDPGQGLRLIYYSQIVNDFQKGDIAEGYSVSREKKESFPLTVTSAQKNPTAFYLCASSIEAGINEKLFFGSGTQLSVL.

The chain is built from TRBV6-5 and TRBJ2-1, with 7 bases aligning to TRBD1. The CDR3 runs to 15 residues. Germline CDR1 MNHEY, CDR2 SVGAGI. The junction had 12 bases not matched to a gene; V was cut back by 4 bases and J by 9 bases. Written as DNA, the CDR3 is TGTGCCAGCAGTTCCCAGGTCACAGGGGTTAGTGAGCAGTTCTTC. Translating it yields CASSSQVTGVSEQFF.

The rearrangement links TRBV18 to TRBJ2-5; 7 bases align to TRBD1. Germline V gene sequence: CDR1 KGHSH, CDR2 LQKENI. The CDR3 runs 15 residues. Trimming removed 3 bases from V and 5 bases from J; junction bases left unmatched: 9. CDR3 sequence reads: CASSPRQGEGETQYF. The DNA for the CDR3 is TGTGCCAGCTCACCGCGACAGGGAGAAGGGGAGACCCAGTACTTC.

This clone was seen once. The chain has TRBV29-1 and TRBJ2-7; D remains unclear. CDR1 and CDR2 from the germline V gene are SQVTM and ANQGSEA. V was clipped by 4 bases and J by 0 bases, with 13 bases between them. CDR3 length: 14 residues. The CDR3: CSVVMGQSSYEQYF. In nucleotides, the CDR3 is TGCAGCGTTGTTATGGGCCAAAGCTCCTACGAGCAGTACTTC.

The sample holds one count of this clone. V is TRBV27 and J is TRBJ1-2; D not certain. Germline V gene data show CDR1 as MNHEY and CDR2 as SMNVEV (reference sequence). V was cut by 0 bases and J by 2 bases, with 4 bases left in between. The CDR3 has 13 amino acids. CDR3 protein: CASSLSSNYGYTF. The CDR3 DNA follows: TGTGCCAGCAGTTTATCTTCAAACTATGGCTACACCTTC.

V is TRBV11-2 and J is TRBJ2-3, with 7 bases lining up with TRBD2. Germline CDR1 and CDR2: SGHAT and FQNNGV. Unmatched junction bases numbered 1, after V lost 0 bases and J lost 7 bases. The CDR3 totals 13 residues. CDR3 protein: CASSLESGNTQYF. In nucleotides, the CDR3 is TGTGCCAGCAGCTTAGAGAGCGGGAATACGCAGTATTTT. Full variable domain (remainder filled in from reference TRBV11-2 and TRBJ2-3): EAGVAQSPRYKIIEKRQSVAFWCNPISGHATLYWYQQILGQGPKLLIQFQNNGVVDDSQLPKDRFSAERLKGVDSTLKIQPAKLEDSAVYLCASSLESGNTQYFGPGTRLTVL.

This CDR3 reads CASSTVTGGNQPQHF. CDR3 coding DNA: TGTGCCAGTAGTACGGTTACAGGGGGCAATCAGCCCCAGCATTTT. The J gene is TRBJ1-5, the V gene TRBV19, with 7 bases identical to TRBD1. J was trimmed by 2 bases and V by 4 bases; bases with no gene match: 5. Germline assignment: CDR1 LNHDA and CDR2 SQIVND (reference sequence). This CDR3 region has 15 residues.

This chain connects TRBV19 to TRBJ2-5; 7 bases line up with TRBD2. Germline V gives CDR1 LNHDA, CDR2 SQIVND (reference sequence). With V trimmed by 4 bases and J by 7 bases, 3 bases remained unmatched. The CDR3 covers 12 residues. The CDR3, as DNA: TGTGCCAGTAGTAGGGACTACGGGACCCAGTACTTC. Its protein is CASSRDYGTQYF.

The V and J genes are TRBV7-2 and TRBJ1-1; maybe TRBD1 (5 bases). The germline CDR1 and CDR2 sequences are SGHTA and FQGNSA. The CDR3 loop spans 13 amino acids. Trimming stripped 6 bases from V and 0 bases from J, with 8 bases between. The CDR3 DNA is TGTGCCAGCAGGGACATTATGAACACTGAAGCTTTCTTT. It codes for CASRDIMNTEAFF. Complete variable domain (other parts from reference TRBV7-2 and TRBJ1-1): GAGVSQSPSNKVTEKGKDVELRCDPISGHTALYWYRQSLGQGLEFLIYFQGNSAPDKSGLPSDRFSAERTGGSVSTLTIQRTQQEDSAVYLCASRDIMNTEAFFGQGTRLTVV.

There are a few counts of this clone. The rearrangement links TRBV27 to TRBJ2-2, with TRBD1 matching over 8 bases. V shed 3 bases, J shed 4 bases, and the junction held 7 bases outside the gene matches. The CDR3 totals 16 residues. CDR1 and CDR2 from the germline V gene are MNHEY and SMNVEV (reference sequence). The CDR3 loop is CASSFRQGAGTGELFF. In DNA, the CDR3 is TGTGCCAGCAGTTTCCGGCAGGGGGCAGGCACCGGGGAGCTGTTTTTT.

The chain has TRBV5-6 and TRBJ1-5; TRBD1 aligns across 8 bases. The V and J ends lost 4 bases and 4 bases, in that order; junction bases with no gene match: 7. This CDR3 region has 15 residues. Per the germline V gene, CDR1 is SGHDT and CDR2 is YYEEEE. CDR3 region: CASSQKDRENQPQHF. The CDR3 bases are TGTGCCAGCAGCCAGAAGGACAGGGAAAATCAGCCCCAGCATTTT.

The V and J genes are TRBV2 and TRBJ2-7; 12 bases align to TRBD2. Germline values: CDR1 SNHLY, CDR2 FYNNEI. The V gene end was trimmed by 2 bases and the J gene end by 5 bases; junction bases not matched to a gene: 4. The CDR3 covers 15 residues. This chain's CDR3 is CASSELAGGPHEQYF. The DNA for the CDR3 is TGTGCCAGCAGTGAACTAGCGGGAGGGCCCCACGAGCAGTACTTC.

The chain has TRBV4-3 and TRBJ2-4; D is possibly TRBD1 (5 bases). Germline values: CDR1 LGHNA, CDR2 YSLEER. Trimming stripped 1 base from V and 6 bases from J, with 13 bases between. CDR3 length: 15 amino acids. CDR3 bases: TGCGCCAGCAGCCAAGGACCCGGGCAGGGAAACATTCAGTACTTC. Amino acids: CASSQGPGQGNIQYF.

The chain joins TRBV27 to TRBJ2-5; TRBD1 might be the D (6 bases). Looked up from germline, CDR1 is MNHEY and CDR2 is SMNVEV (reference sequence). There are 16 residues in the CDR3. V gave up 2 bases and J gave up 0 bases, with 13 bases separating them. CDR3 nucleotide sequence: TGTGCCAGCAGTTTAGGGGGCGTGGGGTACCAAGAGACCCAGTACTTC. It specifies CASSLGGVGYQETQYF.

The count of this clone is one. The chain carries TRBV7-9 and TRBJ2-5; D remains unclear. With 1 base removed from V and 3 bases from J, the gap between germline ends came to 15 bases. The germline V gene encodes CDR1 SEHNR and CDR2 FQNEAQ (reference sequence). This CDR3 has 16 residues. The CDR3 coding sequence is TGTGCCAGCAGCTTAGATGGCGCGGCAGCGAAAGAGACCCAGTACTTC. It encodes CASSLDGAAAKETQYF.